The sequence of this T cell receptor (beta chain) was determined in a study of T-cell reconstitution after alpha-beta-depleted transplantation in children. Unique molecular identifiers featured in how the TCRbeta library was prepared. TCRdb re-called the PCR reads through MiXCR, storing one row per CDR3 protein. This table has roughly 190,000 distinct CDR3 sequences, more than 12% appearing once. The TCR was taken from a human donor who donated a stem cell graft to a child with acute lymphoblastic leukemia. The sample here was PBMCs from the stem cell graft donor, taken from the stem cell graft.

DNA of the CDR3: TGTGCCAGTAGTATAAGAGCGGGAGGACCCACCGGGGAGCTGTTTTTT. Its translation: CASSIRAGGPTGELFF. This rearrangement joins TRBV19 to TRBJ2-2; 9 nucleotides match TRBD2. CDR1 is LNHDA and CDR2 is SQIVND in the germline V gene (reference sequence). The ends lost 2 bases at V and 4 bases at J; junction bases unmatched: 5. This CDR3 is 16 amino acids long.